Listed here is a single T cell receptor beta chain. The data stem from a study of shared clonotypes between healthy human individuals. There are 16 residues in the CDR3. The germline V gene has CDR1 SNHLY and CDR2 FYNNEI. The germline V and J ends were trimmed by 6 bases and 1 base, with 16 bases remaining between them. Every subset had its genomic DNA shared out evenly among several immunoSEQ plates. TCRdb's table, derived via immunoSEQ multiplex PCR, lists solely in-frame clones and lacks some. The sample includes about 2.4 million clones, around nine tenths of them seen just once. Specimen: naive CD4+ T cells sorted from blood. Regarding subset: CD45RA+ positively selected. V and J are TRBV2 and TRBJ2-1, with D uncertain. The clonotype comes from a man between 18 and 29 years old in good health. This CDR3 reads CASRRVDPGSYNEQFF. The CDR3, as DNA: TGTGCCAGCAGGAGAGTGGATCCGGGTTCCTACAATGAGCAGTTCTTC.